This TCR beta chain came from a study of blood T cell repertoires in COVID-19. About the research overall: The study drew acute and convalescent COVID-19 samples from the United States, Italy and Spain.

The authors' processing: Amplification with reference gene primers provided the estimates of nucleated cell counts. Sequenced by immunoSEQ multiplex PCR; TCRdb stores in-frame clones only, minus some. V and J calls and clone size are those listed in that table; D and trimming were worked out from the DNA. The sample holds approximately 270,000 clones, about 90% seen once. Trimming pared 6 bases from V and 6 bases from J, leaving 14 bases between. Germline-derived CDR1 and CDR2 are SEHNR and FQNEAQ (reference sequence). The CDR3 is made up of 13 amino acids. The source is a man between 18 and 35 years old with active or convalescent COVID-19. V is TRBV7-9 and J is TRBJ1-2; a weak D match, TRBD1 (5 bases). Source material: peripheral blood. In DNA, the CDR3 is TGTGCCAGCAGATCTCTCGGGGGGAATGGCTACACCTTC. This codes for CASRSLGGNGYTF. The variable domain in full, with the rest retrieved from reference TRBV7-9 and TRBJ1-2, is DTGVSQNPRHKITKRGQNVTFRCDPISEHNRLYWYRQTLGQGPEFLTYFQNEAQLEKSRLLSDRFSAERPKGSFSTLEIQRTEQGDSAMYLCASRSLGGNGYTFGSGTRLTVV.